Listed below are T cell receptor beta chains from one sample, sequenced in a study of blood T cells in healthy people across ages. TCRdb reprocessed the 5' RACE reads via MiXCR and lists one record per CDR3 protein. The sample includes 780,000 or so distinct CDR3 sequences, more than 50% of them seen just once. The sample taken for sequencing was blood. Receptors originate from a man between 35 and 55 years old in good health. Each CDR3 is given with its conserved first and last residue. Where a row states a size, it is once, few, many or the class of an expanded clone; other rows omit it.

clone size: -; V gene: TRBV29-1; J gene: TRBJ2-6; CDR3 protein: CSVATGGAGANVLTF
clone size: -; V gene: TRBV20-1; J gene: TRBJ2-1; CDR3 protein: CSARDLQRGASYNEQFF
clone size: few; V gene: TRBV7-7; J gene: TRBJ2-5; CDR3 protein: CASSLSGQGATQYF
clone size: many; V gene: TRBV30; J gene: TRBJ1-2; CDR3 protein: CASTGARNYGYTF
clone size: -; V gene: TRBV20-1; J gene: -; CDR3 protein: CSARGGLAGDNEQYF
clone size: many; V gene: TRBV28; J gene: TRBJ2-3; CDR3 protein: CASSLELLGSSTDTQYF
clone size: -; V gene: TRBV3-1; J gene: TRBJ2-3; CDR3 protein: CASSQDVARPSTDTQYF
clone size: -; V gene: TRBV5-1; J gene: TRBJ2-3; CDR3 protein: CASSLEFGAIDTQYF
clone size: -; V gene: TRBV28; J gene: TRBJ1-5; CDR3 protein: CASRRQGGGNQPQHF
clone size: -; V gene: TRBV6-2/TRBV6-3; J gene: TRBJ2-7; CDR3 protein: CASTRPGQGINEQYF
clone size: -; V gene: TRBV15; J gene: TRBJ1-2; CDR3 protein: CATRGGGTYGYTF
clone size: few; V gene: TRBV28; J gene: TRBJ2-3; CDR3 protein: CASSFPGQVNTDTQYF
clone size: few; V gene: TRBV14; J gene: TRBJ2-3; CDR3 protein: CASSQVQVGDTQYF
clone size: -; V gene: TRBV11-3; J gene: TRBJ2-6; CDR3 protein: CASSAAPGANVLTF
clone size: -; V gene: TRBV28; J gene: TRBJ2-3; CDR3 protein: CASSLGGGGQFHDTQYF
clone size: -; V gene: TRBV27; J gene: TRBJ2-1; CDR3 protein: CASSLTSGGYSEQFF
clone size: few; V gene: TRBV7-2; J gene: TRBJ2-5; CDR3 protein: CASSLAGGSQETQYF
clone size: -; V gene: TRBV30; J gene: TRBJ1-5; CDR3 protein: CAWSGGQGGNQPQHF
clone size: -; V gene: TRBV3-1; J gene: TRBJ2-7; CDR3 protein: CASSQAGPATYEQYF
clone size: -; V gene: TRBV28; J gene: TRBJ1-1; CDR3 protein: CASSLFGENTEAFF
clone size: -; V gene: TRBV7-2; J gene: TRBJ1-6; CDR3 protein: CASSSVRAGKLSPPHF
clone size: once; V gene: TRBV7-3; J gene: TRBJ2-3; CDR3 protein: CASSLTGQGIGDTQYF
clone size: few; V gene: TRBV21-1; J gene: TRBJ2-7; CDR3 protein: CASSESTSHEQYF
clone size: few; V gene: TRBV7-2; J gene: TRBJ2-3; CDR3 protein: CASSLGLFRDRGGDTQYF
clone size: -; V gene: TRBV4-1; J gene: -; CDR3 protein: CASSETSGVSYEQYF
clone size: -; V gene: TRBV12-3/TRBV12-4; J gene: TRBJ1-6; CDR3 protein: CASTTTGGASPLHF
clone size: -; V gene: TRBV30; J gene: TRBJ2-3; CDR3 protein: CAWSHTRGTQYF
clone size: -; V gene: TRBV3-1; J gene: TRBJ1-5; CDR3 protein: CASSQGKINQPQHF
clone size: many; V gene: TRBV6-1; J gene: TRBJ2-1; CDR3 protein: CASSERQNNEQFF
clone size: -; V gene: TRBV10-3; J gene: TRBJ2-1; CDR3 protein: CACRTGQHNEQFF
clone size: -; V gene: TRBV6-1; J gene: TRBJ1-2; CDR3 protein: CASSEGRQGNYGYTF
clone size: -; V gene: TRBV18; J gene: TRBJ2-4; CDR3 protein: CASSPRQLLAKNIQYF